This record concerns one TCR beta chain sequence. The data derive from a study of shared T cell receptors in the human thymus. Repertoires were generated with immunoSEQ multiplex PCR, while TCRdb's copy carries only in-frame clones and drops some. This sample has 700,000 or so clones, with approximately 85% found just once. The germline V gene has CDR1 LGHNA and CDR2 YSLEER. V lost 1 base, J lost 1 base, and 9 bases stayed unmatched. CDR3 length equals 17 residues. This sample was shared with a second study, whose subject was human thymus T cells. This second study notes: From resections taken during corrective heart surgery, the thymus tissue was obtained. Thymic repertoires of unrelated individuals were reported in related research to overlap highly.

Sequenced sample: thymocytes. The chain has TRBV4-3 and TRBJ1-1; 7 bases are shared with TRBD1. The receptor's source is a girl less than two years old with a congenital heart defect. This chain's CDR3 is CASSQVSRDRENTEAFF. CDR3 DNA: TGCGCCAGCAGCCAAGTTAGCCGGGACAGAGAGAACACTGAAGCTTTCTTT.